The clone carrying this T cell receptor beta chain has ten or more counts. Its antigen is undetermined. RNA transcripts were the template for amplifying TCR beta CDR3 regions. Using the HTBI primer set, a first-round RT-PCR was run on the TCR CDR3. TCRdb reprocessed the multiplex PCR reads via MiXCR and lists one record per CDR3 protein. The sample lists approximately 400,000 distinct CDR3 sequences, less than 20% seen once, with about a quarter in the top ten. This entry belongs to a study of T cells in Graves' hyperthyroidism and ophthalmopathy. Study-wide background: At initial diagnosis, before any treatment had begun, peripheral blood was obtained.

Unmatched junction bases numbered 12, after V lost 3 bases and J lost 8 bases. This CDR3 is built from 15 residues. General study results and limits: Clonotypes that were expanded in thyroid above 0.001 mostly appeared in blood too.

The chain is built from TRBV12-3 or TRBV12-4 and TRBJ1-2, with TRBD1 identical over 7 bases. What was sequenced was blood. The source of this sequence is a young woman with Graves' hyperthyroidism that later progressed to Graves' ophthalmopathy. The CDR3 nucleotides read TGTGCCAGCAGTTTTGGAACAACAGGGACAGAAGGCTACACCTTC. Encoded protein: CASSFGTTGTEGYTF.